This entry lists 16 T cell receptor beta chains sequenced from one sample in a study of blood T cell repertoires in COVID-19. Using immunoSEQ multiplex PCR, the repertoire was profiled, and TCRdb retains in-frame clones only, with some absent. The data contain 250,000 to 350,000 clones, over 75% of them singletons. Sequencing was done on a sample of peripheral blood. These receptors came from a woman in her 50s who had recovered from COVID-19.

The gene calls are TRBV3-1 (or the pseudogene TRBV3-2) and TRBJ1-3; D gene ambiguous. Trimming left V 0 bases short and J 1 base short, with 7 bases between. The germline CDR1 and CDR2 sequences are LGHDT and YNNKEL (reference sequence). The CDR3 totals 15 residues. CDR3 in amino acids: CASSQDRTSGNTIYF. Written as DNA, the CDR3 is TGTGCCAGCAGCCAAGATCGGACTTCTGGAAACACCATATATTTT.

The rearrangement joins TRBV12-2 to TRBJ2-7; the table's D call, TRBD2, has no DNA check behind it. TRBV12-2 is noted as a pseudogene. This CDR3 comprises 17 residues. CDR3 DNA: TGTGCAAGTCGCCCAGCATGGGCTAGCGGGGGTATTTACGAGCAGTACTTC. It is translated as CASRPAWASGGIYEQYF.

This chain links TRBV30 with TRBJ1-6; D may be TRBD1 (6 bases). There are 13 residues in the CDR3. The V gene's germline CDR1 is GTSNPN and CDR2 SVGIG (reference sequence). V dropped 0 bases and J dropped 7 bases, with 7 bases sitting between them. CDR3 region: CAWSVGQNSPLHF. In DNA form, the CDR3 reads TGTGCCTGGAGTGTGGGACAAAATTCACCCCTCCACTTT. Complete variable domain (other parts from reference TRBV30 and TRBJ1-6): SQTIHQWPATLVQPVGSPLSLECTVEGTSNPNLYWYRQAAGRGLQLLFYSVGIGQISSEVPQNLSASRPQDRQFILSSKKLLLSDSGFYLCAWSVGQNSPLHFGNGTRLTVT.

CDR3 nucleotide sequence: TGTGCCAGTAGTATATCCCTGACAGTTAATGAAAAACTGTTTTTT. Amino acids: CASSISLTVNEKLFF. The rearrangement links TRBV19 to TRBJ1-4; tentative D call: TRBD1 (5 bases). Trimming removed 2 bases at V and 4 bases at J, with 11 bases between. Germline-derived CDR1 and CDR2 are LNHDA and SQIVND (reference sequence). The CDR3 spans 15 residues.

This chain links TRBV3-1 (or the pseudogene TRBV3-2) with TRBJ1-2; D ambiguous. Trimming pared 4 bases from V and 7 bases from J, leaving 13 bases between. CDR3 length equals 13 residues. CDR1 and CDR2 from the germline V gene are LGHDT and YNNKEL (reference sequence). The CDR3 spells CASSLPGGSGYTF. Written as DNA, the CDR3 is TGTGCCAGCAGCCTCCCGGGAGGTTCTGGCTACACCTTC.

The rearrangement uses TRBV19 and TRBJ1-1; possible D gene TRBD1, 6 bases. Germline values: CDR1 LNHDA, CDR2 SQIVND (reference sequence). V was cut by 10 bases and J by 4 bases, with 16 bases left in between. This CDR3 contains 13 residues. CDR3 sequence reads: CATKSRGTTEAFF. CDR3 nucleotides: TGTGCCACCAAATCCAGGGGAACCACTGAAGCTTTCTTT.

The chain carries TRBV4-3 and TRBJ2-2; 8 nucleotides line up with TRBD2. The V and J ends lost 1 base and 4 bases, in that order; junction bases with no gene match: 5. Germline V lookup: CDR1 LGHNA, CDR2 YSLEER. The CDR3 extends over 16 amino acids. CDR3 protein: CASSQVSGGATGELFF. CDR3 DNA: TGCGCCAGCAGCCAAGTATCCGGGGGGGCCACCGGGGAGCTGTTTTTT.

CDR3 in DNA: TGTGCCAGCAGTAACAATAAAGATACGCAGTATTTT. Protein sequence: CASSNNKDTQYF. This chain joins TRBV6-5 and TRBJ2-3; D is unresolved. Germline lookup yields CDR1 MNHEY and CDR2 SVGAGI. The CDR3 is 12 amino acids. Between the trimmed V and J ends, which lost 5 bases and 5 bases, there was a span of 8 bases.

This clone was picked up a small number of times. This chain uses TRBV7-9 with TRBJ2-7; D remains unclear. The CDR3 sequence is 15 residues long. CDR1 and CDR2 from the germline V gene are SEHNR and FQNEAQ (reference sequence). The ends were cut back, 0 bases at V and 3 bases at J, with 12 bases in the middle. CDR3 in amino acids: CASSLATRQRYEQYF. DNA of the CDR3: TGTGCCAGCAGCTTAGCGACCCGCCAGCGCTACGAGCAGTACTTC.

The rearrangement links TRBV30 to TRBJ1-1, with a weak D call TRBD1 (5 bases). The CDR3 runs 13 residues. CDR1 GTSNPN and CDR2 SVGIG come from the germline V gene (reference sequence). CDR3 coding DNA: TGTGCTCTCCGACAGACGGGGAACACTGAAGCTTTCTTT. The encoded protein is CALRQTGNTEAFF. Full variable domain (remainder filled in from reference TRBV30 and TRBJ1-1): SQTIHQWPATLVQPVGSPLSLECTVEGTSNPNLYWYRQAAGRGLQLLFYSVGIGQISSEVPQNLSASRPQDRQFILSSKKLLLSDSGFYLCALRQTGNTEAFFGQGTRLTVV.

The chain couples TRBV28 to TRBJ2-5, with 8 bases lining up with TRBD1. The CDR3 spans 14 residues. CDR1 MDHEN and CDR2 SYDVKM come from the germline V gene. V was clipped by 4 bases and J by 4 bases; unmatched bases: 5. The CDR3 reads CASSSPGQGETQYF. The CDR3 bases are TGTGCCAGCAGTTCCCCTGGACAGGGAGAGACCCAGTACTTC.

V gene TRBV11-1 combines with J gene TRBJ2-7, with 7 bases identical to TRBD1. The V gene end was trimmed by 5 bases and the J gene end by 6 bases; junction bases not matched to a gene: 4. The CDR3 has 12 residues. Germline assignment: CDR1 SGHAT and CDR2 FQDESV (reference sequence). CDR3 coding DNA: TGTGCCAGCAGCCAGGGGGTCGGCGAGCAGTACTTC. Its translation: CASSQGVGEQYF.

The chain couples TRBV5-6 to TRBJ2-3; 12 nucleotides align to TRBD2. The CDR3 is 15 residues long. Per germline, CDR1 SGHDT and CDR2 YYEEEE. The trim removed 4 bases at V and 6 bases at J, leaving 6 bases unmatched. The DNA of the CDR3 is TGTGCCAGCAGCGCCGGACTAGCGGGGTCCGATACGCAGTATTTT. Translated: CASSAGLAGSDTQYF.

This clone was seen only a few times. This chain connects TRBV12-3 or TRBV12-4 to TRBJ1-4; a weak D match, TRBD1 (5 bases). Trimming took off 3 bases at V and 11 bases at J, with 10 bases between the two ends. CDR3 size: 12 residues. The CDR3 DNA follows: TGTGCCAGCAGTTTGACAGTAGAGAAACTGTTTTTT. It specifies CASSLTVEKLFF.

This clone was counted once. This chain links TRBV5-4 with TRBJ2-5, with unresolved D. Trimming took off 2 bases at V and 3 bases at J, with 14 bases between the two ends. The length of the CDR3 is 15 residues. Looked up from germline, CDR1 is SGHNT and CDR2 is YYREEE (reference sequence). The CDR3 coding sequence is TGTGCCAGCAGCTTCATTGGTGCAGGAAAAGAGACCCAGTACTTC. Translation: CASSFIGAGKETQYF.

The rearrangement links TRBV5-6 to TRBJ2-7; TRBD2 might be the D (6 bases). Germline V CDR1 and CDR2: SGHDT, YYEEEE. V shed 2 bases and J shed 7 bases, with 16 bases lying between them. CDR3 size: 14 residues. CDR3 sequence reads: CASSLLPIGREQYF. The CDR3 region has the DNA TGTGCCAGCAGCTTACTTCCAATAGGGAGGGAGCAGTACTTC.